One and the same sample provided the 11 T cell receptor beta chains below, sequenced in a study of circulating and synovial CD4+ cells in juvenile arthritis. Profiled with immunoSEQ multiplex PCR; TCRdb holds only in-frame clones, not every one. The sample lists about 32,000 clones; 90% to 95% were seen once. The sequenced sample consisted of CD4+ T cells from blood. All receptors derive from a human donor with juvenile idiopathic arthritis.

The rearrangement joins TRBV5-4 to TRBJ2-2, with 9 bases identical to TRBD2. The CDR3 runs to 16 residues. The V segment lost 3 bases and the J segment 4 bases; nucleotides outside the gene matches: 7. Per the germline V gene, CDR1 is SGHNT and CDR2 is YYREEE (reference sequence). CDR3 in amino acids: CASSSNGRGGTGELFF. DNA of the CDR3: TGTGCCAGCAGCTCCAACGGGCGGGGGGGCACCGGGGAGCTGTTTTTT. Complete variable domain (other parts from reference TRBV5-4 and TRBJ2-2): ETGVTQSPTHLIKTRGQQVTLRCSSQSGHNTVSWYQQALGQGPQFIFQYYREEENGRGNFPPRFSGLQFPNYSSELNVNALELDDSALYLCASSSNGRGGTGELFFGEGSRLTVL.

V is TRBV12-1 and J is TRBJ1-2; TRBD1, the table's D call, was not compared with the DNA. TRBV12-1 is termed a pseudogene. This CDR3 has 15 amino acids. CDR3 protein: CASSLYRGHNYGYTF. In DNA, the CDR3 is TGTGCCAGCAGCTTGTACAGGGGGCATAACTATGGCTACACCTTC.

The chain is built from TRBV19 and TRBJ2-3; 10 bases map to TRBD1. CDR3 size: 14 residues. J was trimmed by 5 bases and V by 9 bases; bases with no gene match: 8. Germline assignment: CDR1 LNHDA and CDR2 SQIVND (reference sequence). CDR3 bases: TGTGCCAGCACACGGGACAGGGGAATAGATACGCAGTATTTT. Translation: CASTRDRGIDTQYF.

The J gene is TRBJ1-2, the V gene TRBV28, with 8 bases lining up with TRBD1. CDR3 size: 12 residues. The J segment lost 4 bases and the V segment lost 5 bases, leaving 0 bases of the junction unmatched. The germline V gene has CDR1 MDHEN and CDR2 SYDVKM. The CDR3 loop is CASSTGGYGYTF. In DNA form, the CDR3 reads TGTGCCAGCAGTACAGGGGGCTATGGCTACACCTTC.

The rearrangement links TRBV19 to TRBJ2-1, with TRBD1 matching over 9 bases. This CDR3 is 13 amino acids long. V lost 5 bases to trimming and J lost 9 bases; unmatched junction nucleotides: 5. Germline lookup yields CDR1 LNHDA and CDR2 SQIVND (reference sequence). CDR3 coding DNA: TGTGCCAGTAGTCGAAGGGACAGGGCTGAGCAGTTCTTC. Its protein product is CASSRRDRAEQFF.

V and J are TRBV6-1 and TRBJ1-1; a weak D match, TRBD1 (5 bases). The CDR3 loop spans 12 amino acids. The V and J ends lost 6 bases and 8 bases respectively, with 13 bases between them. CDR1 and CDR2 (germline): MNHNS, SASEGT. CDR3 region: CASRMGGVEAFF. Here the CDR3 DNA reads TGTGCCAGCAGGATGGGGGGGGTCGAAGCTTTCTTT.

V usage is TRBV13 and J usage is TRBJ2-3; the match to TRBD2 covers 10 bases. The trim removed 4 bases at V and 4 bases at J, leaving 5 bases unmatched. Germline V lookup: CDR1 PRHDT, CDR2 FYEKMQ (reference sequence). The CDR3 is made up of 15 amino acids. The CDR3 sequence is CASSWLAGDPDTQYF. The CDR3 region has the DNA TGTGCCAGCAGCTGGCTAGCGGGAGACCCAGATACGCAGTATTTT.

A single count supports this clone. The chain uses TRBV13 and TRBJ1-1; 9 positions match TRBD1. J lost 6 bases, V lost 8 bases, and 7 bases had no gene match. The CDR3 totals 13 residues. Germline V CDR1 and CDR2: PRHDT, FYEKMQ (reference sequence). The CDR3 DNA reads as TGTGCCAGCGGTGACAGGGGGTTCGCTGAAGCTTTCTTT. This encodes CASGDRGFAEAFF. The full variable domain, with the rest looked up from reference TRBV13 and TRBJ1-1, is AAGVIQSPRHLIKEKRETATLKCYPIPRHDTVYWYQQGPGQDPQFLISFYEKMQSDKGSIPDRFSAQQFSDYHSELNMSSLELGDSALYFCASGDRGFAEAFFGQGTRLTVV.

The chain has TRBV7-3 and TRBJ2-1, with D tentatively TRBD2 (7 bases). This CDR3 contains 15 residues. V dropped 1 base and J dropped 8 bases, with 15 bases sitting between them. Germline V gene lookup returns CDR1 SGHTA and CDR2 FQGTGA. CDR3 nucleotides: TGTGCCAGCAGCTTAAGGGGGGGGGCCATCTATGAGCAGTTCTTC. The encoded protein is CASSLRGGAIYEQFF.

The CDR3 is CASSPSAGYEAFF. Written as DNA, the CDR3 is TGCGCCAGCAGCCCATCTGCGGGGTATGAAGCTTTCTTT. The V call is TRBV5-1, the J call TRBJ1-1; D is undetermined. Germline V CDR1 and CDR2: SGHRS, YFSETQ. The CDR3 is 13 amino acids. Trimming stripped 4 bases from V and 7 bases from J, with 14 bases between.

The chain carries TRBV6-5 and TRBJ1-3; maybe TRBD1 (5 bases). Per the germline V gene, CDR1 is MNHEY and CDR2 is SVGAGI. The CDR3 loop spans 16 amino acids. Trimming left V 4 bases short and J 2 bases short, with 15 bases between. The DNA of the CDR3 is TGTGCCAGCAGTTTCTCGGGGCTATTAACTGGAAACACCATATATTTT. This codes for CASSFSGLLTGNTIYF.